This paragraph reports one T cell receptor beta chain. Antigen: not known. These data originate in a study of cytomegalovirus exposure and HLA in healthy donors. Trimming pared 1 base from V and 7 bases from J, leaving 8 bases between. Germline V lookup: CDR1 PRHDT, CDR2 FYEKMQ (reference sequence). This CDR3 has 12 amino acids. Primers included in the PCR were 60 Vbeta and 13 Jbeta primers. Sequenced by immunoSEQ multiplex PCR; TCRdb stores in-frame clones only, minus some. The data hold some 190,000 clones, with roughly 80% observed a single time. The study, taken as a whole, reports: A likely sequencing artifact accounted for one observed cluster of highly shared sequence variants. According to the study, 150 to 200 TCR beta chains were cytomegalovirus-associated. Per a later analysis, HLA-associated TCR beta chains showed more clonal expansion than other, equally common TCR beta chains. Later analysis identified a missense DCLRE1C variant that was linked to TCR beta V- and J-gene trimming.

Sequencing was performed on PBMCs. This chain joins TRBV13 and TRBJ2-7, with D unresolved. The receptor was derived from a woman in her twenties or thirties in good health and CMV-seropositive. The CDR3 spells CASSLVPREQYF. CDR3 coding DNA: TGTGCCAGCAGCTTAGTTCCACGGGAGCAGTACTTC.